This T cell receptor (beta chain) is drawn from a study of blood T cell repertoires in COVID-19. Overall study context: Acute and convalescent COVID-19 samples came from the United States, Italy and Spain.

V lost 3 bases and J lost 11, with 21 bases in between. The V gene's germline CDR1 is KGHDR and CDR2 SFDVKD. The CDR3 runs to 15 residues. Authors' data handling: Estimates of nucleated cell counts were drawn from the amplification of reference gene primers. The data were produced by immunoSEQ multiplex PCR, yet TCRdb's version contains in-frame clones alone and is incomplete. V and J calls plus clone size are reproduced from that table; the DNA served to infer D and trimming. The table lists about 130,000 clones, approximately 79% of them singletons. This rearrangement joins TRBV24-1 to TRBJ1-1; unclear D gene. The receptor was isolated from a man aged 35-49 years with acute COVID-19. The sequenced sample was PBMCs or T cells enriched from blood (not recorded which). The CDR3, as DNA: TGTGCCACCAGTGATCCCGACGACTCCGGCGGAGGGGCTTTCTTT. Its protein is CATSDPDDSGGGAFF.